A selection of T cell receptor beta chains follows, all from one sample in a study of cytomegalovirus exposure and HLA in healthy donors. Sequencing used immunoSEQ multiplex PCR; TCRdb keeps in-frame clones, though not all of them. The sample yields tens of thousands of clones, approximately 80% seen once. The sequencing sample was made of PBMCs. All receptors derive from a female donor in good health and CMV-seronegative. CDR3s include the opening cysteine and the closing phenylalanine or tryptophan. D genes are given only for firm matches. Some rows have no size entry. The others give once, few or many, or a class for an expanded clone.

j_call,v_call,clone_size,d_call,cdr3_nt,cdr3_aa
TRBJ2-2,TRBV7-7,few,NA,TGTGCTAGCAGCTTAGATCCAGGGAACACCGGGGAGCTGTTTTTT,CASSLDPGNTGELFF
TRBJ1-1,TRBV25-1,NA,NA,TGTGCCAGCAGTGCTAAGAGCACTGAAGCTTTCTTT,CASSAKSTEAFF
TRBJ2-5,TRBV30,once,TRBD2,TGTGCCTGGAGTGGGGGAGGGTCCCGGACTGCTCAGTACTTC,CAWSGGGSRTAQYF
TRBJ2-5,TRBV10-3,NA,TRBD2,TGTGCCATCAGTTTATCGGGCGGGGGGGAGACCCAGTACTTC,CAISLSGGGETQYF
TRBJ1-5,TRBV4-1,NA,NA,TGCGCCAGCAGCCAAGTCTCAGGGGTCAGTCAGCCCCAGCATTTT,CASSQVSGVSQPQHF
TRBJ2-5,TRBV5-5,few,NA,TGTGCCAGCAGCTTGGACGGACAAGGAGGGGAGACCCAGTACTTC,CASSLDGQGGETQYF
TRBJ2-1,TRBV5-1,NA,TRBD2,TGCGCCAGCAGCTTGGAACTAGCGGGGTACAATGAGCAGTTCTTC,CASSLELAGYNEQFF
TRBJ1-5,TRBV4-2,NA,TRBD1,TGTGCCAGCAGCCAAGATACCCAGGGGGCGGGTCAGCCCCAGCATTTT,CASSQDTQGAGQPQHF
TRBJ2-1,TRBV5-3,NA,TRBD2,TGTGCCAGAAGCGCCGACCTAACTAGCGGGGTAAGCAATGAGCAGTTCTTC,CARSADLTSGVSNEQFF
TRBJ1-5,TRBV19,NA,TRBD1,TGTGCCAGTATGTGGGGGACAGGGAATCAGCCCCAGCATTTT,CASMWGTGNQPQHF
TRBJ1-2,TRBV6-1,NA,NA,TGTGCCAGCAGTGTAACAGGGAGGGTAAACTCACTTATAAACTATGGCTACACCTTC,CASSVTGRVNSLINYGYTF
TRBJ1-4,TRBV6-1,NA,NA,TGTGCCAGCAGAATTAACCCGGGGGAAAAACTGTTTTTT,CASRINPGEKLFF
TRBJ1-1,TRBV18,few,NA,TGTGCCAGCTCGCCCATGACACGAAACACTGAAGCTTTCTTT,CASSPMTRNTEAFF
TRBJ2-7,TRBV6-5,few,TRBD1,TGTGCCAGCACTCGGGCCGGGACAGACTACGAGCAGTACTTC,CASTRAGTDYEQYF
TRBJ2-4,TRBV11-2,NA,TRBD1,TGTGCCAGCAGCTTAACCTCAGGGGGCAACATTCAGTACTTC,CASSLTSGGNIQYF
TRBJ2-7,TRBV9,NA,NA,TGTGCCAGCAGTCCAGGAGGCTCCTACGAGCAGTACTTC,CASSPGGSYEQYF
TRBJ1-2,TRBV6-5,NA,TRBD1,TGTGCCAGCAGTTGGGACAGGGGGCGCAACTATGGCTACACCTTC,CASSWDRGRNYGYTF
TRBJ1-3,TRBV11-2,NA,TRBD1,TGTGCCAGCAGCTTTATCCGGACAGGCTCTGGAAACACCATATATTTT,CASSFIRTGSGNTIYF
TRBJ2-7,TRBV9,NA,NA,TGTGCCAGCAGCCCTCCTGGGACTGCCGTTCTGCAGTACTTC,CASSPPGTAVLQYF
TRBJ2-5,TRBV5-1,NA,NA,TGCGCCAGCAGCGGCCGCACCAAAGACCAAGAGACCCAGTACTTC,CASSGRTKDQETQYF
TRBJ1-2,TRBV4-1,NA,NA,TGCGCCAGCAGCCCAGGGCTTAAGATCTATGCGAGCTACACCTTC,CASSPGLKIYASYTF
TRBJ2-1,TRBV9,NA,TRBD1,TGTGCCAGCAGCGGGACAGGGTTCATCGATGAGCAGTTCTTC,CASSGTGFIDEQFF
TRBJ1-1,TRBV6-6,few,TRBD1,TGTGCCAGCAGTCGGGGACAGGGGGCGCTTGACGCTTTCTTT,CASSRGQGALDAFF
TRBJ2-5,TRBV19,NA,TRBD1,TGTGCCAGTAGGCTGGACAGGGACCGACAAGAGACCCAGTACTTC,CASRLDRDRQETQYF
TRBJ1-4,TRBV4-3,NA,NA,TGCGCCAGCAGCCAAGACCCCTTCCGTAATGAAAAACTGTTTTTT,CASSQDPFRNEKLFF
TRBJ1-1,TRBV7-3,NA,NA,TGTGCCAGCAGCTTATCGGGGAACACTGAAGCTTTCTTT,CASSLSGNTEAFF
TRBJ1-4,TRBV5-8,few,TRBD1,TGTGCCAGCAGCTTGAGAGGGACGGGACAGGGTGAAAAACTGTTTTTT,CASSLRGTGQGEKLFF
TRBJ1-1,TRBV7-9,NA,NA,TGTGCCAGCAGCCTACGCTATGGAGCTTTCTTT,CASSLRYGAFF
TRBJ2-3,TRBV19,NA,TRBD2,TGTGCCAGTAGTATTTCCCGGACTAGCGGGGGGCCCACAGATACGCAGTATTTT,CASSISRTSGGPTDTQYF
TRBJ1-1,TRBV5-1,NA,TRBD1,TGCGCCAGCAGACCCGGACAGGGAATGATGAACACTGAAGCTTTCTTT,CASRPGQGMMNTEAFF
TRBJ2-7,TRBV6-5,once,TRBD2,TGTGCCAGCAGGGGGACTAGCGGGGACTCCTACGAGCAGTACTTC,CASRGTSGDSYEQYF
TRBJ2-6,TRBV7-9,NA,NA,TGTGCCAGCAGCTCGCGGCTGGGTGGGGCCAACGTCCTGACTTTC,CASSSRLGGANVLTF
TRBJ2-2,TRBV5-6,NA,NA,TGTGCCAGCAGCTTGCTGCGGCAGAACACCGGGGAGCTGTTTTTT,CASSLLRQNTGELFF
TRBJ2-7,TRBV27,few,TRBD1,TGTGCCAGCAGTCCGGGGACAGGGGGAAGCTACGAGCAGTACTTC,CASSPGTGGSYEQYF
TRBJ2-2,TRBV2,NA,TRBD2,TGTGCCAGCAGTCCTAGCGGGGGGGCATCCACCGGGGAGCTGTTTTTT,CASSPSGGASTGELFF
TRBJ1-1,TRBV4-2,NA,NA,TGTGCCAGCAGCCAAGAGATGACAGGGAACACTGAAGCTTTCTTT,CASSQEMTGNTEAFF
TRBJ1-1,TRBV9,NA,NA,TGTGCCAGCAGCGGGGGGGGCTACGGGAGCACTGAAGCTTTCTTT,CASSGGGYGSTEAFF
TRBJ1-1,TRBV5-1,NA,NA,TGCGCCAGCAGCTTGGTAGTAGGGGGGGGTACTGAAGCTTTCTTT,CASSLVVGGGTEAFF
TRBJ1-2,TRBV6-5,NA,NA,TGTGCCAGCAGTTACGGCGGGACGGCCTATGGCTACACCTTC,CASSYGGTAYGYTF
TRBJ2-1,TRBV27,NA,NA,TGTGCCAGCAGTTTATCTGTCTTGGCAGGGGCCCTGACTGAGCAGTTCTTC,CASSLSVLAGALTEQFF